Given below is one TCR beta chain in context. Its antigen is undetermined. A marrow graft followed busulfan-fludarabine conditioning, with cyclophosphamide on days +3 and +4. Repertoires were generated with immunoSEQ multiplex PCR, while TCRdb's copy carries only in-frame clones and drops some. The sample shows 35,000 to 40,000 clones, roughly 73% of them seen only once. The germline gives CDR1 SGHTA, CDR2 FQGNSA. V dropped 5 bases and J dropped 6; count of bases not matched to a gene: 6. The CDR3 runs 13 residues. The sample comes from a study of T cells after posttransplantation cyclophosphamide. Points from the study as a whole: Recipient CMV seropositivity and CMV reactivation strongly tracked TRB clonality. Skin or GI-infiltrating T cells shared few TRB sequences with blood.

The V and J genes are TRBV7-2 and TRBJ2-7; 8 bases are a match to TRBD1. This TCR was sampled from a female patient aged 40-50 years who received an allogeneic stem cell transplant from a related donor, was CMV-positive, and had no GVHD. The T cells may come from the graft donor. The source was CD4+ T cells sorted from blood, collected about 1,900 days after a stem cell transplant with posttransplant cyclophosphamide. The CDR3 DNA reads TGTGCCAGCAGCGTGAGACAGGGGAGCGAGCAGTACTTC. Protein product: CASSVRQGSEQYF.